What follows describes a single TCR beta chain. Sequencing was performed with immunoSEQ multiplex PCR; in TCRdb, only in-frame clones are kept and a portion is missing. The sample shows 200,000 or so clones, around 86% of them seen only once. This sample stems from a study of blood T cell repertoires in COVID-19. This CDR3 spans 14 amino acids. Germline V gives CDR1 SGDLS, CDR2 YYNGEE. The J segment lost 7 bases and the V segment lost 0 bases, leaving 2 bases of the junction unmatched. The source is a woman between 35 and 50 years old with acute or convalescent COVID-19. Sequencing used peripheral blood. The gene calls are TRBV9 and TRBJ2-4, with TRBD2 matching 9 bases. The chain's CDR3 is CASSVGGRDNIQYF. The CDR3 region has the DNA TGTGCCAGCAGCGTAGGCGGGAGGGACAACATTCAGTACTTC.